The present TCR beta chain was sequenced within a study of T cell repertoires in cytomegalovirus infection. TCRdb reprocessed the reads via MiXCR and lists one record per CDR3 protein. In the table there are roughly 180,000 distinct CDR3 sequences, about 15% of which are singletons. The sample holds a few counts of this clonotype. The origin of this receptor is a human donor in good health (CMV status not recorded). Some clones in this sample may be carry-over from other donors' samples. Sequences were obtained from CD8+ T cells from PBMCs.

Here the CDR3 reads CASSFRGLAKNIQYF. Written as DNA, the CDR3 is TGTGCCAGCAGTTTCAGGGGTTTAGCCAAAAACATTCAGTACTTC. The rearrangement uses TRBV28 and TRBJ2-4; D is possibly TRBD1 (6 bases). The germline gives CDR1 MDHEN, CDR2 SYDVKM. Trimming cost V 3 bases and J 0 bases, with 9 bases left between them. The length of the CDR3 is 15 residues. Looking up the rest from reference TRBV28 and TRBJ2-4 gives the full variable domain: DVKVTQSSRYLVKRTGEKVFLECVQDMDHENMFWYRQDPGLGLRLIYFSYDVKMKEKGDIPEGYSVSREKKERFSLILESASTNQTSMYLCASSFRGLAKNIQYFGAGTRLSVL.